These 3 T cell receptor beta chains were all obtained from the same sample, sequenced in a study of T cells in Graves' hyperthyroidism and ophthalmopathy. The CDR3 regions of TCR beta were amplified from RNA transcripts. HTBI primers were the set used in a first-round RT-PCR of the TCR CDR3. One entry per CDR3 protein, called by TCRdb with MiXCR from the multiplex PCR reads. The sample includes 270,000 or so distinct CDR3 sequences, 15% of them seen just once. Sequencing was done on a sample of blood. Source of these receptors: a woman aged 50 to 65 with Graves' hyperthyroidism that later progressed to Graves' ophthalmopathy.

This clonotype was picked up many times. The CDR3 spells CASTLRGAEQFF. CDR3 in DNA: TGTGCCAGCACCCTAAGGGGAGCTGAGCAGTTCTTC. This chain uses TRBV28 with TRBJ2-1; perhaps D is TRBD1 or TRBD2 (5 bases each). Trimming removed 7 bases at V and 9 bases at J, with 13 bases between. CDR1 is MDHEN and CDR2 is SYDVKM in the germline V gene. This CDR3 has 12 amino acids. The full variable domain, completed using reference TRBV28 and TRBJ2-1, is DVKVTQSSRYLVKRTGEKVFLECVQDMDHENMFWYRQDPGLGLRLIYFSYDVKMKEKGDIPEGYSVSREKKERFSLILESASTNQTSMYLCASTLRGAEQFFGPGTRLTVL.

The chain is built from TRBV11-2 and TRBJ1-3; D possibly corresponds to TRBD1 (6 bases). The V end lost 2 bases, the J end lost 4 bases, and 15 bases lay between the germline ends. Germline CDR1 and CDR2: SGHAT and FQNNGV. The CDR3 covers 16 residues. The CDR3 nucleotides read TGTGCCAGCAGCTTACTGACAGGCTCTATAGGAAACACCATATATTTT. Protein sequence: CASSLLTGSIGNTIYF. Using reference TRBV11-2 and TRBJ1-3 for the parts outside the CDR3, the full variable domain is EAGVAQSPRYKIIEKRQSVAFWCNPISGHATLYWYQQILGQGPKLLIQFQNNGVVDDSQLPKDRFSAERLKGVDSTLKIQPAKLEDSAVYLCASSLLTGSIGNTIYFGEGSWLTVV.

Ten or more counts support this clonotype. The chain recombines TRBV5-1 with TRBJ2-7; a possible D gene is TRBD1 (5 bases). This CDR3 has 15 residues. Trimming took 1 base from V and 0 from J, leaving 11 bases between them. Germline V gene sequence: CDR1 SGHRS, CDR2 YFSETQ. The DNA for the CDR3 is TGCGCCAGCAGCTTGCTGCAGGGAAACTCCTACGAGCAGTACTTC. It yields the protein CASSLLQGNSYEQYF. Based on the CDR3 plus reference TRBV5-1 and TRBJ2-7, the full variable domain is KAGVTQTPRYLIKTRGQQVTLSCSPISGHRSVSWYQQTPGQGLQFLFEYFSETQRNKGNFPGRFSGRQFSNSRSEMNVSTLELGDSALYLCASSLLQGNSYEQYFGPGTRLTVT.